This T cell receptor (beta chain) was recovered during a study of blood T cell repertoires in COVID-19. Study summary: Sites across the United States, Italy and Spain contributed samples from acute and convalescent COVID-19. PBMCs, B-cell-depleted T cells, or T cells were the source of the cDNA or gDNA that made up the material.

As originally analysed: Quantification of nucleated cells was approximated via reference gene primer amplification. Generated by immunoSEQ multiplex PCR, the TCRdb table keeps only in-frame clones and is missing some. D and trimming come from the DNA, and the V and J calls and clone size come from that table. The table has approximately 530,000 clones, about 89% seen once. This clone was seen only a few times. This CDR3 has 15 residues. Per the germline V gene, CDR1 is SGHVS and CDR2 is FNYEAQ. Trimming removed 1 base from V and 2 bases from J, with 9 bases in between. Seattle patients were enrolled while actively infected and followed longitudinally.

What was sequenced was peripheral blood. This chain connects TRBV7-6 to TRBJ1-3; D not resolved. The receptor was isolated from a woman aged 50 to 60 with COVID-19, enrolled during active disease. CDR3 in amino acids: CASSLDPVPGNTIYF. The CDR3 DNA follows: TGTGCCAGCAGCTTAGACCCGGTGCCTGGAAACACCATATATTTT.